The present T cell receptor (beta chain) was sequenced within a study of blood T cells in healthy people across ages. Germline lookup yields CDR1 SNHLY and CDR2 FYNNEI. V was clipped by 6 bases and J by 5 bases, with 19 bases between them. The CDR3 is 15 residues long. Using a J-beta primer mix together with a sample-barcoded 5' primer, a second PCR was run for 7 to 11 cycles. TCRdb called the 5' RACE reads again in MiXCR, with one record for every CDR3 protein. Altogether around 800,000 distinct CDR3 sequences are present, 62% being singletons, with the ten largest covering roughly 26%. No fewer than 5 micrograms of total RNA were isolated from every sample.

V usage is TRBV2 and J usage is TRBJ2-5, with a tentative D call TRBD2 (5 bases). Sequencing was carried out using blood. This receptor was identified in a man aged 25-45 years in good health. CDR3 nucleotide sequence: TGTGCCAGCAGCCTACCGGGCCTAGCAGTGGAGACCCAGTACTTC. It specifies CASSLPGLAVETQYF.